A selection of T cell receptor beta chains follows, all from one sample in a study of cytomegalovirus exposure and HLA in healthy donors. Assay used: immunoSEQ multiplex PCR; TCRdb lists only in-frame clones, some missing. This table has over 200,000 clones, around 80% appearing once. The sequencing sample was made of PBMCs. These receptors were obtained from a woman aged 40 to 49 in good health and CMV-seronegative. Each CDR3 is given with its conserved first and last residue. D genes are given only for firm matches. Clone size, where shown, is once, few, many, or a class for clones that have expanded.

v_gene	j_gene	d_gene	abundance	CDR3aa	CDR3nt
TRBV19	TRBJ1-2	NA	NA	CASSPQGYGYTF	TGTGCCAGTAGTCCCCAGGGTTATGGCTACACCTTC
TRBV4-1	TRBJ2-7	NA	NA	CASSQDEGAYEQYF	TGCGCCAGCAGCCAAGATGAGGGCGCCTACGAGCAGTACTTC
TRBV15	TRBJ2-3	TRBD2	NA	CATSRDLGRGSSTDTQYF	TGTGCCACCAGCAGAGATCTTGGGAGGGGTTCCTCCACAGATACGCAGTATTTT
TRBV19	TRBJ1-1	NA	few	CAIAVGSTEAFF	TGTGCCATCGCAGTGGGGAGCACTGAAGCTTTCTTT
TRBV7-2	TRBJ2-7	NA	NA	CASSAGAYEQYF	TGTGCCAGCAGCGCCGGGGCCTACGAGCAGTACTTC
TRBV7-8	TRBJ1-2	NA	NA	CASSRWPGANYGYTF	TGTGCCAGCAGCCGGTGGCCAGGGGCCAACTATGGCTACACCTTC
TRBV11-1	TRBJ2-7	NA	NA	CASSPTLLLATAEQYF	TGTGCCAGCAGCCCCACCCTCCTCCTGGCGACAGCGGAGCAGTACTTC
TRBV10-2	TRBJ1-2	NA	NA	CASSLDSYGYTF	TGCGCCAGCAGCTTGGACAGCTATGGCTACACCTTC
TRBV7-3	TRBJ2-7	NA	once	CASRLTSLGGEQYF	TGTGCCAGCAGACTTACGTCCCTTGGAGGCGAGCAGTACTTC
TRBV10-1	TRBJ2-7	NA	NA	CASRTRLAYEQYF	TGCGCCAGCAGGACGAGGCTAGCCTACGAGCAGTACTTC
TRBV19	TRBJ1-3	NA	NA	CASGPPDRAIGNTIYF	TGTGCCAGTGGACCCCCGGACAGAGCTATTGGAAACACCATATATTTT
TRBV20-1	TRBJ1-2	NA	NA	CSAPRGGYTF	TGCAGTGCTCCCAGGGGCGGCTACACCTTC
TRBV4-3	TRBJ1-2	NA	NA	CASSQTRGNGYTF	TGCGCCAGCAGCCAGACTCGCGGGAATGGCTACACCTTC
TRBV28	TRBJ2-2	TRBD1	NA	CASETIFDRGNTGELFF	TGTGCCAGCGAAACCATCTTTGACAGGGGGAACACCGGGGAGCTGTTTTTT
TRBV6-5	TRBJ1-3	TRBD1	NA	CASGQAGGGTIYF	TGTGCCAGCGGCCAGGCAGGGGGAGGCACCATATATTTT
TRBV7-2	TRBJ1-2	TRBD1	NA	CASPGRAGQGLLRGYTF	TGTGCCAGCCCCGGCCGGGCGGGACAGGGGCTTCTGCGGGGCTACACCTTC
TRBV30	TRBJ1-1	NA	NA	CAWIRQSNTEAFF	TGTGCCTGGATTAGACAGTCGAACACTGAAGCTTTCTTT
TRBV19	TRBJ1-2	TRBD1	NA	CASSLTGGLNYGYTF	TGTGCCAGTAGTTTAACAGGGGGATTGAACTATGGCTACACCTTC
TRBV10-2	TRBJ1-1	NA	NA	CASSVQGNTEAFF	TGCGCCAGCAGTGTACAGGGGAACACTGAAGCTTTCTTT
TRBV12-5	TRBJ1-2	NA	few	CASAGSGYGYTF	TGTGCTAGTGCCGGGAGCGGATATGGCTACACCTTC
TRBV2	TRBJ2-1	TRBD1	NA	CASSEISGGGHGSYNEQFF	TGTGCCAGCAGTGAGATTTCAGGGGGCGGTCACGGCTCCTACAATGAGCAGTTCTTC
TRBV7-9	TRBJ1-6	TRBD1	NA	CASSSGQGANISPLHF	TGTGCCAGCAGCTCCGGACAGGGGGCTAATATTTCACCCCTCCACTTT
TRBV19	TRBJ2-5	NA	NA	CASTMGHPFPETQYF	TGTGCCAGTACCATGGGACATCCGTTTCCAGAGACCCAGTACTTC
TRBV5-4	TRBJ2-7	TRBD2	NA	CASSRGPREGEQYF	TGTGCCAGCAGCCGGGGACCTAGGGAGGGCGAGCAGTACTTC
TRBV4-3	TRBJ2-2	TRBD1	NA	CASSPYRGPAGELFF	TGCGCCAGCAGCCCCTACAGGGGACCCGCCGGGGAGCTGTTTTTT
TRBV5-1	TRBJ2-3	NA	NA	CASSLANGGDTQYF	TGCGCCAGCAGCTTGGCCAACGGCGGGGATACGCAGTATTTT
TRBV21-1	TRBJ2-1	NA	NA	CASDLAGTYNEQFF	TGTGCCAGCGATCTAGCGGGTACCTACAATGAGCAGTTCTTC
TRBV9	TRBJ1-4	NA	NA	CASSVGGAQNEKLFF	TGTGCCAGCAGCGTAGGCGGGGCACAGAATGAAAAACTGTTTTTT
TRBV5-1	TRBJ2-3	NA	NA	CASSLEAGTDTQYF	TGCGCCAGCAGCTTGGAGGCGGGCACAGATACGCAGTATTTT
TRBV6-1	TRBJ2-5	NA	NA	CASSEARYQETQYF	TGTGCCAGCAGTGAAGCGCGGTACCAAGAGACCCAGTACTTC